Below, 25 T cell receptor beta chains from the same sample are listed, as sequenced in a study of cytotoxic CD8 clonotypes in ibrutinib-treated CLL. The method was immunoSEQ multiplex PCR; TCRdb's version includes in-frame clones alone and lacks a portion of them. The table records roughly 220,000 clones, 60% to 80% of them present only once. The sequencing used PBMCs, collected after 12 months of ibrutinib treatment. These receptors were collected from a human donor with chronic lymphocytic leukemia.

The chain combines TRBV5-1 with TRBJ2-1; D not resolved. V gave up 0 bases and J gave up 9 bases, with 10 bases separating them. Germline-derived CDR1 and CDR2 are SGHRS and YFSETQ. CDR3 length equals 13 residues. CDR3 DNA sequence: TGCGCCAGCAGCTTGGGCCTTACTCTTGAGCAGTTCTTC. Amino acids: CASSLGLTLEQFF.

This sequence joins TRBV30 and TRBJ1-4; possibly TRBD1 for D (5 bases). The germline V gene encodes CDR1 GTSNPN and CDR2 SVGIG (reference sequence). This CDR3 comprises 12 residues. V shed 5 bases and J shed 10 bases, with 14 bases lying between them. The CDR3 DNA reads as TGTGCCTGGGGGAGGGGAGCTGGAAAACTGTTTTTT. Its translation is CAWGRGAGKLFF.

V usage is TRBV7-9 and J usage is TRBJ1-2, with D possibly TRBD1 on 5 matching bases. Germline CDR1 SEHNR, CDR2 FQNEAQ (reference sequence). The CDR3 loop spans 15 amino acids. Trimming cost V 6 bases and J 7 bases, with 21 bases left between them. CDR3 in amino acids: CASSSPNWGSGGYTF. In DNA, the CDR3 is TGTGCCAGCAGTTCTCCTAATTGGGGGTCTGGTGGCTACACCTTC.

V gene TRBV30 combines with J gene TRBJ2-6; D is ambiguous. Per the germline V gene, CDR1 is GTSNPN and CDR2 is SVGIG (reference sequence). The CDR3 totals 11 residues. V dropped 4 bases and J dropped 2 bases, with 0 bases sitting between them. CDR3 sequence reads: CAWTGANVLTF. In DNA, the CDR3 is TGTGCCTGGACTGGGGCCAACGTCCTGACTTTC.

CDR3 residues: CATSRRGNEKLFF. The CDR3, as DNA: TGTGCCACCAGCAGAAGGGGTAATGAAAAACTGTTTTTT. The genes are TRBV15 and TRBJ1-4, with a tentative D call TRBD1 (5 bases). The CDR3 loop spans 13 amino acids. Trimming took off 2 bases at V and 4 bases at J, with 5 bases between the two ends. Germline V gives CDR1 LNHNV, CDR2 YYDKDF (reference sequence).

The chain combines TRBV28 with TRBJ1-1; D gene uncertain. Germline V CDR1 and CDR2: MDHEN, SYDVKM. Trimming stripped 5 bases from V and 9 bases from J, with 13 bases between. CDR3 size: 12 residues. CDR3 in amino acids: CASSTTTAQAFF. DNA of the CDR3: TGTGCCAGCAGTACCACTACTGCCCAAGCTTTCTTT.

This chain joins TRBV6-5 and TRBJ1-2, with D hard to call. This CDR3 spans 15 amino acids. Trimming took off 4 bases at V and 3 bases at J, with 15 bases between the two ends. Germline loops: CDR1 MNHEY, CDR2 SVGAGI. CDR3 residues: CASSFQRLRDYGYTF. The CDR3 bases are TGTGCCAGCAGTTTTCAGCGGCTCCGGGACTATGGCTACACCTTC.

Many counts were recorded for this clone. The J gene is TRBJ2-1, the V gene TRBV18, with 9 nucleotides matching TRBD1. The germline CDR1 and CDR2 sequences are KGHSH and LQKENI. This CDR3 is built from 14 residues. V lost 3 bases to trimming and J lost 5 bases; unmatched junction nucleotides: 2. DNA of the CDR3: TGTGCCAGCTCACCGGGACAGGGCCACAATGAGCAGTTCTTC. This gives the protein CASSPGQGHNEQFF.

The rearrangement uses TRBV30 and TRBJ1-2; TRBD1 matches 9 bases. The CDR3 runs to 15 residues. Germline assignment: CDR1 GTSNPN and CDR2 SVGIG (reference sequence). Germline trimming cut 0 bases from V and 3 bases from J; bases unmatched to any gene: 5. The CDR3: CAWSVPGTGYYGYTF. The DNA of the CDR3 is TGTGCCTGGAGTGTCCCCGGGACAGGGTACTATGGCTACACCTTC.

V is TRBV19 and J is TRBJ2-7; D perhaps matches TRBD2 (6 bases). Trimming removed 4 bases at V and 4 bases at J, with 11 bases between. CDR1 and CDR2 from the germline V gene are LNHDA and SQIVND (reference sequence). The CDR3 runs 13 residues. CDR3 protein: CASSTGTSYEQYF. As DNA, the CDR3 is TGTGCCAGTAGTACCGGGACTTCGTACGAGCAGTACTTC. The complete variable domain, with remaining parts taken from reference TRBV19 and TRBJ2-7, reads DGGITQSPKYLFRKEGQNVTLSCEQNLNHDAMYWYRQDPGQGLRLIYYSQIVNDFQKGDIAEGYSVSREKKESFPLTVTSAQKNPTAFYLCASSTGTSYEQYFGPGTRLTVT.

The V gene is TRBV7-3, the J gene TRBJ1-1; D is unclear. CDR1 SGHTA and CDR2 FQGTGA come from the germline V gene. Trimming pared 1 base from V and 7 bases from J, leaving 13 bases between. This CDR3 is 14 amino acids long. CDR3 region: CASSLIGGGDEAFF. In DNA, the CDR3 is TGTGCCAGCAGCTTAATCGGTGGCGGGGATGAAGCTTTCTTT.

The gene calls are TRBV27 and TRBJ1-1, with a tentative D call TRBD1 (6 bases). CDR1 MNHEY and CDR2 SMNVEV come from the germline V gene (reference sequence). This CDR3 is 17 amino acids long. Trimming stripped 2 bases from V and 6 bases from J, with 22 bases between. The CDR3 DNA reads as TGTGCCAGCAGTTTAGGCCCCATCCGGGACAACCCCGCTGAAGCTTTCTTT. Its translation is CASSLGPIRDNPAEAFF.

Comments on this clone: A read error may produce the germline difference seen at one junction end. The CDR3 loop reads CSKGAGGRSNQPQHF. CDR3 in DNA: TGCTCGAAAGGGGCAGGGGGCCGAAGCAATCAGCCCCAGCATTTT. V usage is TRBV28 and J usage is TRBJ1-5; TRBD1 matches at 8 bases. Germline CDR1 MDHEN, CDR2 SYDVKM. The CDR3 contains 15 residues.

The chain recombines TRBV19 with TRBJ1-2; D not resolved. Germline values: CDR1 LNHDA, CDR2 SQIVND (reference sequence). The CDR3 consists of 14 residues. The ends were cut back, 4 bases at V and 3 bases at J, with 12 bases in the middle. The DNA for the CDR3 is TGTGCCAGTAGTAGCTTAGGATCCGACTATGGCTACACCTTC. Translation gives CASSSLGSDYGYTF.

In this sample, this clone turned up once. This chain uses TRBV4-1 with TRBJ1-5; D not certain. Per germline, CDR1 MGHRA and CDR2 YSYEKL. The V end was cut by 0 bases, the J end by 8 bases, with 8 bases between. The CDR3 extends over 13 amino acids. CDR3 residues: CASSQDRDEPQHF. CDR3 coding DNA: TGCGCCAGCAGCCAAGATCGAGACGAGCCCCAGCATTTT.

The V gene is TRBV9, the J gene TRBJ2-1; the D gene is possibly TRBD2 (6 bases). This CDR3 region has 16 residues. Looked up from germline, CDR1 is SGDLS and CDR2 is YYNGEE. V was shortened by 3 bases and J by 0 bases, with 13 bases between the two germline ends. The CDR3 DNA reads as TGTGCCAGCAGCGCCTTGAGCGGGTACTCCTACAATGAGCAGTTCTTC. Protein: CASSALSGYSYNEQFF. Looking up the rest from reference TRBV9 and TRBJ2-1 gives the full variable domain: DSGVTQTPKHLITATGQRVTLRCSPRSGDLSVYWYQQSLDQGLQFLIQYYNGEERAKGNILERFSAQQFPDLHSELNLSSLELGDSALYFCASSALSGYSYNEQFFGPGTRLTVL.

The rearrangement uses TRBV11-3 and TRBJ2-5; 7 nucleotides align to TRBD2. This CDR3 comprises 15 residues. The V gene's germline CDR1 is SGHNT and CDR2 YENEEA. The trim removed 4 bases at V and 5 bases at J, leaving 10 bases unmatched. The CDR3 reads CASSSVGEGEETQYF. The CDR3 coding sequence is TGTGCCAGCAGCTCCGTGGGGGAGGGTGAGGAGACCCAGTACTTC. Based on the CDR3 plus reference TRBV11-3 and TRBJ2-5, the full variable domain is EAGVVQSPRYKIIEKKQPVAFWCNPISGHNTLYWYLQNLGQGPELLIRYENEEAVDDSQLPKDRFSAERLKGVDSTLKIQPAELGDSAVYLCASSSVGEGEETQYFGPGTRLLVL.

The chain recombines TRBV7-3 with TRBJ1-3, with D perhaps matching TRBD1 (5 bases). The CDR3 loop spans 16 amino acids. V lost 0 bases to trimming and J lost 0 bases, with 9 bases between them. The germline CDR1 and CDR2 sequences are SGHTA and FQGTGA. This CDR3 is CASSLTPGISGNTIYF. CDR3 DNA sequence: TGTGCCAGCAGCTTAACACCAGGGATCTCTGGAAACACCATATATTTT. Combining the CDR3 with reference TRBV7-3 and TRBJ1-3 gives the whole variable domain GAGVSQTPSNKVTEKGKYVELRCDPISGHTALYWYRQSLGQGPEFLIYFQGTGAADDSGLPNDRFFAVRPEGSVSTLKIQRTERGDSAVYLCASSLTPGISGNTIYFGEGSWLTVV.

The rearrangement uses TRBV6-5 and TRBJ1-2; no clear D. CDR3 length: 14 amino acids. The germline V and J ends were trimmed by 6 bases and 4 bases, with 15 bases remaining between them. The germline V gene has CDR1 MNHEY and CDR2 SVGAGI. CDR3: CASRLSPGVYGYTF. In nucleotides, the CDR3 is TGTGCCAGCAGACTAAGCCCGGGAGTCTATGGCTACACCTTC.

This chain connects TRBV7-2 to TRBJ2-4, with 7 bases aligning to TRBD2. The CDR3 extends over 13 amino acids. Germline CDR1 and CDR2: SGHTA and FQGNSA. V was clipped by 1 base and J by 16 bases; unmatched bases: 10. The CDR3 loop reads CASSLGYASGVYF. The CDR3 DNA reads TGTGCCAGCAGCTTAGGATATGCTAGCGGAGTCTACTTC.

The chain has TRBV5-1 and TRBJ2-2; the D is unclear. Deletions cut 0 bases from V and 1 base from J, with 7 bases between. CDR1 and CDR2 from the germline V gene are SGHRS and YFSETQ. This CDR3 spans 15 amino acids. This CDR3 is CASSLVGRNTGELFF. As DNA, the CDR3 is TGCGCCAGCAGCTTGGTTGGCCGGAACACCGGGGAGCTGTTTTTT. The full variable domain, completed using reference TRBV5-1 and TRBJ2-2, is KAGVTQTPRYLIKTRGQQVTLSCSPISGHRSVSWYQQTPGQGLQFLFEYFSETQRNKGNFPGRFSGRQFSNSRSEMNVSTLELGDSALYLCASSLVGRNTGELFFGEGSRLTVL.

The chain joins TRBV6-6 to TRBJ1-1, with 12 bases identical to TRBD1. J lost 1 base, V lost 11 bases, and 2 bases had no gene match. The CDR3 sequence is 13 residues long. Per germline, CDR1 MNHNY and CDR2 SVGAGI (reference sequence). CDR3 sequence reads: CAGDRGQNTEAFF. The CDR3 DNA reads as TGTGCCGGGGACAGGGGGCAGAACACTGAAGCTTTCTTT.

The J gene is TRBJ2-3, the V gene TRBV9, with D hard to call. Trimming left V 0 bases short and J 0 bases short, with 8 bases between. This CDR3 comprises 15 residues. Germline assignment: CDR1 SGDLS and CDR2 YYNGEE. The CDR3 DNA sequence: TGTGCCAGCAGCGTAGGTATGATTAGCACAGATACGCAGTATTTT. This sequence encodes CASSVGMISTDTQYF.

V and J are TRBV27 and TRBJ1-4; D not resolved. Trimming took 4 bases from V and 6 from J, leaving 12 bases between them. The CDR3 totals 14 residues. Per the germline V gene, CDR1 is MNHEY and CDR2 is SMNVEV (reference sequence). Here the CDR3 reads CASSSSVYYEKLFF. DNA for the CDR3: TGTGCCAGCAGTTCCAGTGTTTACTATGAAAAACTGTTTTTT.

The chain combines TRBV13 with TRBJ1-6; TRBD1 matches at 9 bases. This CDR3 contains 15 residues. The V gene's germline CDR1 is PRHDT and CDR2 FYEKMQ (reference sequence). V gave up 3 bases and J gave up 6 bases; unmatched junction bases: 3. The CDR3 here is CASSFNRGLNSPLHF. The CDR3 DNA reads TGTGCCAGCAGCTTCAACAGGGGGCTTAATTCACCCCTCCACTTT.